The rows below give T cell receptor beta chains drawn from one sample of a study of blood T cell repertoires in COVID-19. Method: immunoSEQ multiplex PCR; TCRdb's copy keeps in-frame clones and lacks some. The data hold more than 100,000 clones, with about 89% observed a single time. Sequences were obtained from peripheral blood. These receptors originate from a woman in her 70s with acute or convalescent COVID-19. CDR3s include the opening cysteine and the closing phenylalanine or tryptophan. Each record gives: J gene, clone size, V gene, CDR3 protein. The listing skips clone size in some rows; elsewhere it reads once, few, many or a size class.

TRBJ1-5	NA	TRBV19	CASSQTGDSNQPQHF
TRBJ1-1	NA	TRBV9	CASSVSVVNTEAFF
TRBJ1-1	NA	TRBV12-5	CASGLVQGQMNTEAFF
TRBJ2-3	NA	TRBV28	CASTGGGSDTQYF
TRBJ2-7	NA	TRBV9	CASSGGLLSSYEQYF
TRBJ2-1	NA	TRBV24-1	CATSGSSSGGGRVNEQFF
TRBJ1-6	NA	TRBV4-1	CASSQGIFRGPNSPLHF
TRBJ2-2	once	TRBV29-1	CSVGGSAGELFF
TRBJ2-2	NA	TRBV28	CASSLSPGGTGELFF
TRBJ1-2	NA	TRBV2	CASGIDRESGYTF
TRBJ1-2	few	TRBV2	CASSALQGLYGYTF
TRBJ2-3	NA	TRBV6-2/TRBV6-3	CASSYGLAEILITDTQYF
TRBJ1-2	NA	TRBV28	CASSPSGTGVGYTF
TRBJ1-6	NA	TRBV4-2	CASSQDGAPGQASYNSPLHF
TRBJ1-4	NA	TRBV9	CASSGRDSHEKLFF
TRBJ1-1	NA	TRBV28	CASSPLEGRSTEAFF
TRBJ1-2	NA	TRBV2	CASSGQGADYGYTF
TRBJ2-7	once	TRBV20-1	CSASRQGVDEQYF
TRBJ2-3	NA	TRBV3-1/TRBV3-2	CASSQGSRGGTDTQYF
TRBJ2-2	NA	TRBV7-2	CASSLLENTGELFF
TRBJ2-1	NA	TRBV7-6	CASSLVAGGYNEQFF
TRBJ2-7	NA	TRBV5-1	CASRPGGAGEQYF
TRBJ2-5	NA	TRBV24-1	CATSDYQGTQYF
TRBJ2-1	NA	TRBV5-6	CASSPGQASYNEQFF
TRBJ2-2	NA	TRBV2	CASSQNTITGELFF
TRBJ1-4	NA	TRBV5-1	CASSVTGRSDSEKLFF
TRBJ2-3	NA	TRBV7-3	CASSLFGTGTDTQYF
TRBJ1-2	few	TRBV20-1	CSARQGSGYTF
TRBJ1-1	once	TRBV5-1	CASSLWTGTNTEAFF
TRBJ1-5	NA	TRBV4-1	CASSPAQSGAYSNQPQHF
TRBJ2-4	NA	TRBV4-1	CASSQDSRQGAGKNIQYF
TRBJ2-5	NA	TRBV5-1	CASSSLQGRETQYF
TRBJ2-3	NA	TRBV5-4	CASSRGTSGGDTQYF
TRBJ2-2	NA	TRBV23-1	CATRRGPPKGGELFF
TRBJ2-1	once	TRBV12-5	CASAPSGGYNEQFF
TRBJ1-5	NA	TRBV4-1	CASSLDGNQPQHF
TRBJ2-7	NA	TRBV9	CGSRGVAGGHSYEQYF
TRBJ1-2	once	TRBV5-5	CASSLTYGVFDGYTF
TRBJ2-1	NA	TRBV7-4	CASSFSQGSSYNEQFF
TRBJ1-1	NA	TRBV6-5	CASSPTGGTEAFF
TRBJ2-2	NA	TRBV9	CASSVEGLAGPTNTGELFF
TRBJ2-5	NA	TRBV24-1	CATSDREETQYF
TRBJ2-3	NA	TRBV5-1	CASSSVSTDTQYF
TRBJ1-2	NA	TRBV5-1	CASTGGEVWDGYTF
TRBJ2-5	NA	TRBV11-3	CASSPSTGETQYF
TRBJ2-3	NA	TRBV2	CASADRLAGGLDTQYF
TRBJ2-1	NA	TRBV7-9	CASSPGTSGGTNNEQFF
TRBJ2-2	NA	TRBV10-1	CASTHVVEDGELFF
TRBJ1-2	NA	TRBV20-1	CSASMAGAFNYGYTF